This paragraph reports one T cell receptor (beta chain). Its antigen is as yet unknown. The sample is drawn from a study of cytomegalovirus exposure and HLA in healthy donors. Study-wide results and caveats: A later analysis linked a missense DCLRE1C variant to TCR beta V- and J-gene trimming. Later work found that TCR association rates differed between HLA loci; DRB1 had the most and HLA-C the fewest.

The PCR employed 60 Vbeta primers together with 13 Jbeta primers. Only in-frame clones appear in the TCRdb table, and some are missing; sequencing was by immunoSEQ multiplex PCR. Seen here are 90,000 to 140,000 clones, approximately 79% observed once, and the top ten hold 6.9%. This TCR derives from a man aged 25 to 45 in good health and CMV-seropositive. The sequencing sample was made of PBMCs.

The CDR3 loop reads CATSRGGTSGGAAEQYF. DNA for the CDR3: TGTGCCACCAGCAGAGGGGGGACTAGCGGGGGGGCGGCAGAGCAGTACTTC. The chain employs TRBV15 and TRBJ2-7; 16 positions match TRBD2. V was clipped by 1 base and J by 7 bases; unmatched bases: 7. This CDR3 has 17 residues. Germline-derived CDR1 and CDR2 are LNHNV and YYDKDF (reference sequence).